This T cell receptor (beta chain) was identified during a study of blood T cell repertoires in COVID-19. The germline V gene encodes CDR1 MNHEY and CDR2 SMNVEV (reference sequence). The length of the CDR3 is 14 residues. In this sample, this clone turned up a few times. Sequence at one end of the junction differs from germline and may be a read error. Assay: immunoSEQ multiplex PCR; the TCRdb copy retains only in-frame clones and omits some. The sample shows 90,000 to 120,000 clones, roughly 80% of them seen only once. The gene calls are TRBV27 and TRBJ1-2, with 10 nucleotides matching TRBD1. The TCR sequence derives from a man between 65 and 85 years old with active or convalescent COVID-19. The sample comprised peripheral blood. The CDR3 coding sequence is TGTGCCAGCAGTTTAGGACAGGGGGTCTATCGCTACACCTTC. This translates into CASSLGQGVYRYTF.